Listed below are T cell receptor beta chains from one sample, sequenced in a study of blood T cells in healthy people across ages. TCRdb passed the 5' RACE reads through MiXCR, listing each CDR3 protein once. The top ten clones hold around a fifth of a sample with some 700,000 distinct CDR3 sequences, 20% to 25% of them seen once. Sequencing was done on a sample of blood. The receptors derive from an older man in good health. The CDR3 runs from the conserved cysteine through the conserved F or W. Fields, in order: D gene, J gene, clone size, V gene, CDR3 protein, CDR3 DNA. D genes are given only for firm matches. Clone size is shown for a subset of rows, as once, few, many or a class of expanded clone.

d_call: -
j_call: TRBJ2-3
clone_size: -
v_call: TRBV6-5
cdr3_aa: CASSYLGSGTDTQYF
cdr3_nt: TGTGCCAGCAGTTATCTCGGGAGTGGGACAGATACGCAGTATTTT

d_call: -
j_call: TRBJ2-1
clone_size: few
v_call: TRBV11-2
cdr3_aa: CASSRGLNVEQFF
cdr3_nt: TGTGCCAGCAGCCGGGGACTCAACGTTGAGCAGTTCTTC

d_call: -
j_call: TRBJ2-7
clone_size: few
v_call: TRBV6-1
cdr3_aa: CASSEIGIFSNSYEQYF
cdr3_nt: TGTGCCAGCAGTGAAATTGGGATTTTTTCTAATTCCTACGAGCAGTACTTC

d_call: TRBD1
j_call: TRBJ1-5
clone_size: -
v_call: TRBV27
cdr3_aa: CASSPRTGGEFGNQPQHF
cdr3_nt: TGTGCCAGCAGTCCACGGACAGGGGGCGAATTCGGCAATCAGCCCCAGCATTTT

d_call: -
j_call: TRBJ2-7
clone_size: few
v_call: TRBV6-6
cdr3_aa: CASSEQGGPSYEQYF
cdr3_nt: TGTGCCAGCAGCGAACAGGGGGGGCCCTCCTACGAGCAGTACTTC

d_call: TRBD2
j_call: TRBJ2-1
clone_size: few
v_call: TRBV7-2
cdr3_aa: CASSFSGGAFEQFF
cdr3_nt: TGTGCCAGCAGCTTTAGCGGGGGGGCTTTTGAGCAGTTCTTC

d_call: -
j_call: TRBJ2-3
clone_size: -
v_call: TRBV6-2/TRBV6-3
cdr3_aa: CASTYPTYTQYF
cdr3_nt: TGTGCCAGCACCTACCCGACATATACGCAGTATTTT

d_call: TRBD2
j_call: TRBJ2-5
clone_size: few
v_call: TRBV7-9
cdr3_aa: CASSPASGGETQYF
cdr3_nt: TGTGCCAGCAGCCCAGCTAGCGGGGGAGAGACCCAGTACTTC

d_call: TRBD1
j_call: TRBJ1-1
clone_size: -
v_call: TRBV9
cdr3_aa: CASSGKGALNTEAFF
cdr3_nt: TGTGCCAGCAGCGGTAAGGGGGCATTGAACACTGAAGCTTTCTTT

d_call: -
j_call: TRBJ1-5
clone_size: -
v_call: TRBV12-3/TRBV12-4
cdr3_aa: CASRTSAQPQHF
cdr3_nt: TGTGCCAGCCGAACTTCAGCACAGCCCCAGCATTTT

d_call: TRBD1
j_call: TRBJ1-2
clone_size: few
v_call: TRBV20-1
cdr3_aa: CSARDEGGSGYTF
cdr3_nt: TGCAGTGCTAGAGATGAAGGGGGCTCTGGCTACACCTTC

d_call: -
j_call: TRBJ1-2
clone_size: many
v_call: TRBV6-5
cdr3_aa: CASSPRDSYGYTF
cdr3_nt: TGTGCCAGCTCGCCCCGGGACTCCTATGGCTACACCTTC

d_call: -
j_call: TRBJ2-7
clone_size: -
v_call: TRBV6-5
cdr3_aa: CASTGRMTYEQYF
cdr3_nt: TGTGCCAGCACGGGACGTATGACCTACGAGCAGTACTTC

d_call: -
j_call: TRBJ2-7
clone_size: many
v_call: TRBV12-3/TRBV12-4
cdr3_aa: CASSHSYEQYF
cdr3_nt: TGTGCCAGCAGCCACTCCTACGAGCAGTACTTC

d_call: -
j_call: TRBJ1-6
clone_size: few
v_call: TRBV27
cdr3_aa: CASCGQVDNSPLHF
cdr3_nt: TGTGCCAGCTGTGGGCAGGTCGATAATTCACCCCTCCACTTT

d_call: TRBD2
j_call: TRBJ2-3
clone_size: -
v_call: TRBV7-2
cdr3_aa: CASSGLSGRYGTQYF
cdr3_nt: TGTGCCAGCAGCGGTCTGAGCGGGAGGTACGGTACGCAGTATTTT

d_call: -
j_call: TRBJ2-1
clone_size: -
v_call: TRBV3-1
cdr3_aa: CASALVTGYNEQFF
cdr3_nt: TGTGCCAGTGCGCTGGTAACGGGCTACAATGAGCAGTTCTTC

d_call: TRBD1
j_call: TRBJ2-2
clone_size: few
v_call: TRBV5-1
cdr3_aa: CASSLLVTGVTGTGELFF
cdr3_nt: TGCGCCAGCAGCTTGCTGGTCACAGGGGTCACGGGCACCGGGGAGCTGTTTTTT

d_call: -
j_call: TRBJ2-5
clone_size: few
v_call: TRBV5-1
cdr3_aa: CASSLTQLVETQYF
cdr3_nt: TGCGCCAGCAGCTTGACACAATTGGTGGAGACCCAGTACTTC

d_call: TRBD1
j_call: TRBJ2-7
clone_size: few
v_call: TRBV10-3
cdr3_aa: CASDAGTGVSYEQYF
cdr3_nt: TGTGCTTCCGATGCCGGGACAGGGGTCTCCTACGAGCAGTACTTC

d_call: -
j_call: TRBJ2-3
clone_size: -
v_call: TRBV29-1
cdr3_aa: CSVVSREGGTDTQYF
cdr3_nt: TGCAGCGTTGTTAGCCGCGAAGGCGGCACAGATACGCAGTATTTT

d_call: TRBD1
j_call: TRBJ1-4
clone_size: -
v_call: TRBV6-1
cdr3_aa: CASRAIRTGRHEKLFF
cdr3_nt: TGTGCCAGCAGGGCGATACGGACAGGGCGGCATGAAAAACTGTTTTTT

d_call: -
j_call: TRBJ2-1
clone_size: -
v_call: TRBV5-1
cdr3_aa: CASSLYGPASDEQFF
cdr3_nt: TGCGCCAGCAGCTTGTACGGTCCAGCGAGCGATGAGCAGTTCTTC

d_call: -
j_call: TRBJ2-7
clone_size: -
v_call: TRBV28
cdr3_aa: CASSPFLGRVYEQYF
cdr3_nt: TGTGCCAGCAGCCCTTTTCTCGGCAGAGTTTACGAGCAGTACTTC

d_call: -
j_call: TRBJ1-1
clone_size: few
v_call: TRBV6-6
cdr3_aa: CASSYVGTEAFF
cdr3_nt: TGTGCCAGCAGTTACGTGGGCACTGAAGCTTTCTTT

d_call: TRBD1
j_call: TRBJ2-1
clone_size: -
v_call: TRBV5-1
cdr3_aa: CASGQGIGNEQFF
cdr3_nt: TGCGCCAGCGGACAGGGGATCGGCAATGAGCAGTTCTTC

d_call: -
j_call: TRBJ2-4
clone_size: -
v_call: TRBV6-6
cdr3_aa: CASNPGGGSKNIQYF
cdr3_nt: TGTGCCAGCAATCCAGGGGGGGGAAGCAAAAACATTCAGTACTTC

d_call: TRBD2
j_call: TRBJ2-3
clone_size: many
v_call: TRBV14
cdr3_aa: CASSHLSSGGFTDTQYF
cdr3_nt: TGTGCCAGCAGCCATTTATCTAGCGGGGGATTCACAGATACGCAGTATTTT

d_call: TRBD2
j_call: TRBJ2-4
clone_size: few
v_call: TRBV27
cdr3_aa: CASSSYAPGEGKNIQYF
cdr3_nt: TGTGCCAGCAGTTCTTATGCCCCGGGGGAGGGGAAAAACATTCAGTACTTC

d_call: -
j_call: TRBJ2-7
clone_size: few
v_call: TRBV29-1
cdr3_aa: CSVGGFVGSYEQYF
cdr3_nt: TGCAGCGTTGGGGGATTTGTTGGGTCCTACGAGCAGTACTTC

d_call: TRBD1
j_call: TRBJ2-5
clone_size: -
v_call: TRBV5-1
cdr3_aa: CASSLSTGAQETQYF
cdr3_nt: TGCGCCAGCAGCCTCTCGACAGGGGCACAAGAGACCCAGTACTTC

d_call: TRBD2
j_call: TRBJ2-3
clone_size: -
v_call: TRBV20-1
cdr3_aa: CSARGSGGTDTQYF
cdr3_nt: TGCAGTGCTAGAGGTAGCGGGGGCACAGATACGCAGTATTTT

d_call: -
j_call: TRBJ1-5
clone_size: -
v_call: TRBV20-1
cdr3_aa: CSARDGVSSDQPQHF
cdr3_nt: TGCAGTGCTAGAGATGGAGTCAGTTCGGACCAGCCCCAGCATTTT

d_call: TRBD2
j_call: TRBJ2-7
clone_size: -
v_call: TRBV5-5
cdr3_aa: CASSLERGLAEQYEQYF
cdr3_nt: TGTGCCAGCAGCTTGGAGCGGGGACTAGCGGAACAATACGAGCAGTACTTC

d_call: TRBD2
j_call: TRBJ2-3
clone_size: -
v_call: TRBV5-5
cdr3_aa: CASSELAGETDTQYF
cdr3_nt: TGTGCCAGCAGTGAACTAGCGGGAGAGACAGATACGCAGTATTTT

d_call: TRBD2
j_call: TRBJ2-3
clone_size: -
v_call: TRBV29-1
cdr3_aa: CSVEEGTSGRDTQYF
cdr3_nt: TGCAGCGTTGAAGAGGGGACTAGCGGGAGGGATACGCAGTATTTT

d_call: -
j_call: TRBJ2-4
clone_size: few
v_call: TRBV12-3/TRBV12-4
cdr3_aa: CASSLGPLAGIQYF
cdr3_nt: TGTGCCAGCAGTTTAGGTCCACTAGCCGGTATTCAGTACTTC

d_call: -
j_call: TRBJ1-3
clone_size: few
v_call: TRBV27
cdr3_aa: CASSLAGSQSGTIYF
cdr3_nt: TGTGCCAGCAGTTTGGCGGGGAGCCAAAGTGGCACCATATATTTT